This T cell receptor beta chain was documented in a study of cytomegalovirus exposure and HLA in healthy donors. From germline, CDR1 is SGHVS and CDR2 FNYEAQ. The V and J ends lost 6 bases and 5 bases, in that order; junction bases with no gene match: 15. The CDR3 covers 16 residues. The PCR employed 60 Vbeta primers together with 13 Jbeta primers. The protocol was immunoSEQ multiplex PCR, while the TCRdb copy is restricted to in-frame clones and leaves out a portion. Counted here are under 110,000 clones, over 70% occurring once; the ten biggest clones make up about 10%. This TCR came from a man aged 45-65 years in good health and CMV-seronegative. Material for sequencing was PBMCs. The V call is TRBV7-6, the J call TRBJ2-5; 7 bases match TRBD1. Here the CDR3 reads CASSWDTRQGGETQYF. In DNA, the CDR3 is TGTGCCAGCAGTTGGGATACGAGACAGGGCGGGGAGACCCAGTACTTC.